Sequencing of this T cell receptor (beta chain) was carried out in a study of TIL therapy for anti-PD-1-resistant metastatic lung cancer. The overall study: Median patient age was almost 55, ranging roughly 35-85 years.

Comment on this clone: Its matching antigen is unknown.

Overall study findings and caveats: The cohort had more treatment-naive, never-smoker and oncogene-addicted patients than typical.

This was the immunoSEQ v3 assay. Sequenced by immunoSEQ multiplex PCR; TCRdb stores in-frame clones only, minus some. The sample has over 4,500 clones, around three fifths seen once. Noted time point: pre-treatment sample, taken before nivolumab and TIL therapy. Most excised metastases sampled were pleural nodules or supraclavicular lymph nodes. Progressing patients received lymphodepletion, expanded TIL infusion and IL-2. Source: tumor tissue, taken at baseline. This clonotype originated in a man between 70 and 80 years old with non-small cell lung cancer.

The CDR3 region has the DNA TGTGCCAGCAGCCGACTAGCGGGAGGAGGCGAGCAGTTCTTC. Its protein product is CASSRLAGGGEQFF. The chain carries TRBV11-2 and TRBJ2-1; 13 nucleotides match TRBD2. The germline CDR1 and CDR2 sequences are SGHAT and FQNNGV. The CDR3 runs 14 residues. Losses at the gene ends were 5 bases for V and 10 bases for J; bases not matched to a gene: 5.